This TCR beta chain was captured in a study of cytomegalovirus exposure and HLA in healthy donors. Study results and limitations: Generally TCR sequences proved uncommon, though certain public TCRs appeared in numerous donors. In a later analysis, HLA-C alleles had the fewest associated TCRs, DRB1 alleles the most. Reports credit the classifier with highly specific, highly sensitive diagnosis of cytomegalovirus status.

V lost 8 bases, J lost 6 bases, and 7 bases stayed unmatched. Germline-derived CDR1 and CDR2 are MDHEN and SYDVKM. The CDR3 length is 13 residues. The PCR had 60 Vbeta and 13 Jbeta primers. This table comes from immunoSEQ multiplex PCR, and its TCRdb copy is limited to in-frame clones, with some not included. The sample holds more than 200,000 clones; approximately 70% are singletons and the top ten take 2.5% to 3%. As concerns this clone: Its target is unknown.

The specimen sequenced was PBMCs. The V call is TRBV28, the J call TRBJ2-1, with TRBD2 matching 7 bases. The TCR sequence derives from a man aged 40-50 years in good health and CMV-seropositive. Written as DNA, the CDR3 is TGTGCCAGCGCCGGGGGGAGGGGCAATGAGCAGTTCTTC. This codes for CASAGGRGNEQFF.